The 12 T cell receptor beta chains reported below all come from one sample, sequenced in a study of post-analysis software for immune sequencing data. Findings and caveats of the study: Elevated frequency relative to controls characterized four or five TRBV segments in patients, TRBV5-6, TRBV5-1 and TRBV20-1 among them.

Tagging with unique molecular identifiers was a feature of the TCR beta cDNA libraries. TCRdb passed the PCR reads through MiXCR, listing each CDR3 protein once. The sample contains 550,000 to 700,000 distinct CDR3 sequences, roughly 46% of which appear only once. These receptors have no known antigen. Input material: blood. Receptors were obtained from a girl between 10 and 17 years old with multiple sclerosis.

The rearrangement links TRBV5-1 to TRBJ2-3; D unresolved. V lost 4 bases, J lost 0 bases, and 15 bases lay in between. Germline V gives CDR1 SGHRS, CDR2 YFSETQ. The CDR3 totals 16 residues. This chain's CDR3 is CASSAVSRDSTDTQYF. The CDR3 DNA reads TGCGCCAGCAGCGCCGTATCTAGGGATAGCACAGATACGCAGTATTTT.

This clonotype appeared many times. The genes are TRBV4-1 and TRBJ2-7; D could derive from TRBD1 or TRBD2 (6 bases each). Germline lookup yields CDR1 MGHRA and CDR2 YSYEKL. The V gene lost 3 bases and the J gene lost 3 bases, with 12 bases spanning the gap. CDR3 length: 14 residues. CDR3 in amino acids: CASSQTGGDYEQYF. CDR3 DNA: TGCGCCAGCAGCCAGACAGGAGGGGACTACGAGCAGTACTTC.

The chain couples TRBV12-3 or TRBV12-4 to TRBJ1-5, with 8 positions matching TRBD1. Trimming at V came to 2 bases and at J to 4 bases, leaving 7 bases not matched to a gene. CDR3 length: 16 amino acids. The CDR3: CASSLPGTGPNQPQHF. CDR3 in DNA: TGTGCCAGCAGTTTACCGGGGACAGGACCGAATCAGCCCCAGCATTTT.

The rearrangement uses TRBV20-1 and TRBJ2-3; no definite D call. Germline V CDR1 and CDR2: DFQATT, SNEGSKA (reference sequence). The CDR3 length is 12 residues. V shed 5 bases and J shed 4 bases, with 10 bases lying between them. The CDR3 loop is CSAGVGSDTQYF. CDR3 nucleotide sequence: TGCAGTGCTGGAGTCGGGTCAGATACGCAGTATTTT.

This clonotype was seen more than once but under ten times. This chain joins TRBV9 and TRBJ2-3, with a possible D match to TRBD2 (5 bases). Trimming left V 4 bases short and J 8 bases short, with 11 bases between. The CDR3 runs to 12 residues. Germline CDR1 SGDLS, CDR2 YYNGEE. Written as DNA, the CDR3 is TGTGCCAGCAGCCGATCCGAGGGTACGCAGTATTTT. This translates into CASSRSEGTQYF.

This sequence joins TRBV5-8 and TRBJ1-5; tentatively, D is TRBD1 (6 bases). V gave up 5 bases and J gave up 7 bases, with 10 bases separating them. Germline V gives CDR1 SGHTS, CDR2 YDEGEE. This CDR3 region has 12 residues. CDR3 protein: CASREGGQPQHF. Here the CDR3 DNA reads TGTGCCAGCAGAGAGGGGGGGCAGCCCCAGCATTTT.

V and J are TRBV12-3 or TRBV12-4 and TRBJ1-2; D unresolved. This CDR3 comprises 13 residues. The V and J ends lost 6 bases and 4 bases respectively, with 12 bases between them. The CDR3 DNA follows: TGTGCCAGCAGCGGGAGTCCAGTCTATGGCTACACCTTC. Translated, it gives CASSGSPVYGYTF.

Turning to this clonotype: One junction end disagrees with the germline gene, perhaps due to a read error. The J gene is TRBJ2-7, the V gene TRBV24-1; TRBD1 is a possible D gene (6 bases). This CDR3 is 14 amino acids long. Germline V gene sequence: CDR1 KGHDR, CDR2 SFDVKD. CDR3 amino acids: CATSDSRGSYEQYF. CDR3 DNA sequence: TGTGCCACTAGTGACTCCAGGGGCTCCTACGAGCAGTACTTC.

This clonotype occurred a few times. The V and J genes are TRBV5-1 and TRBJ2-1; a weak D match, TRBD2 (6 bases). The CDR3 length is 15 residues. Germline V gene data show CDR1 as SGHRS and CDR2 as YFSETQ. Trimming shortened V by 0 bases and J by 1 base, and 8 bases separated the two germline ends. The chain's CDR3 is CASSLGGESYNEQFF. In nucleotides, the CDR3 is TGCGCCAGCAGCTTGGGGGGGGAATCCTACAATGAGCAGTTCTTC.

This clonotype was counted between two and nine times. The rearrangement links TRBV13 to TRBJ2-1; 12 bases line up with TRBD2. The CDR3 totals 18 residues. The germline CDR1 and CDR2 sequences are PRHDT and FYEKMQ (reference sequence). V lost 5 bases and J lost 1; bases outside the gene matches: 9. CDR3 DNA sequence: TGTGCCAGCAGCGACCGGACTAGCGGGACAGAGTCCTACAATGAGCAGTTCTTC. It is translated as CASSDRTSGTESYNEQFF.

Worth noting for this clonotype: The missing conserved phenylalanine or tryptophan at the end of this CDR3 makes a read error likely. The CDR3 bases are TGTGCCAGCAGCTGGGGTGGGTACGAGCAGTACTTA. Protein: CASSWGGYEQYL. The chain is built from TRBV13 and TRBJ2-7, with unresolved D. The CDR3 runs 12 residues. V was cut by 4 bases and J by 4 bases, with 8 bases left in between. Germline V gene sequence: CDR1 PRHDT, CDR2 FYEKMQ (reference sequence).

This chain's CDR3 is CASSSRDPQETQYF. CDR3 DNA sequence: TGTGCCAGCAGTTCCCGGGACCCCCAAGAGACCCAGTACTTC. The chain uses TRBV12-3 or TRBV12-4 and TRBJ2-5; tentatively, D is TRBD1 or TRBD2 (5 bases each). Between the trimmed V and J ends, which lost 4 bases and 1 base, there was a span of 10 bases. The CDR3 is made up of 14 amino acids.